This T cell receptor beta chain was sequenced in a study of T cell clones after liver transplantation. Study at large: Pre-transplant mixed lymphocyte reactions yielded third-party-reactive TCRbeta sequences as comparators for graft-donor-reactive sequences.

The CDR3 extends over 15 amino acids. After removal of 3 bases from V and 1 base from J, the junction contained 4 bases not matched to a gene. CDR1 is WNHNN and CDR2 is SYGVQD in the germline V gene (reference sequence). Clones were sequenced by immunoSEQ multiplex PCR, and TCRdb holds only the in-frame ones, with some missing. The profile covers about 45,000 clones, with around 83% appearing a single time and around 2.5% taken by the ten largest. This receptor was taken from a human patient who received a liver transplant. The graft donor may be the source of some T cells. The sequences come from CD4+ T cells from blood, collected 24 months after liver transplant. The chain joins TRBV10-1 to TRBJ2-3; 7 positions agree with TRBD1. The DNA of the CDR3 is TGCGCCAGCAGTGACCACAGGGGACGCACAGATACGCAGTATTTT. This gives the protein CASSDHRGRTDTQYF.